This T cell receptor (beta chain) originates from a study of CD8 T cells in Susac syndrome. After removal of 7 bases from V and 7 bases from J, the junction contained 13 bases not matched to a gene. This CDR3 is built from 16 residues. Per the germline V gene, CDR1 is MNHEY and CDR2 is SMNVEV (reference sequence). Random hexamers primed reverse transcription of about 0.5 to 1 ug RNA. An immunoSEQ multiplex PCR generated amplified TCR beta CDR3 products spanning 54 Vbeta and 13 Jbeta. One entry per CDR3 protein, called by TCRdb with MiXCR from the immunoSEQ multiplex PCR reads. The table lists about 440,000 distinct CDR3 sequences, 85% of them singletons. Sequencing of TCR beta was undertaken in CD8+ and CD4+ T cells derived from blood. Negative isolation was used for CD8+ and CD4+ T cells and FACS enrichment for TEMRA cells. Notes on the study in general: By the study's own acknowledgment, its TCR sequencing and HLA analysis included relatively few individuals.

Comment on this clonotype: Its target is not known.

V usage is TRBV27 and J usage is TRBJ2-7, with 13 positions matching TRBD2. This sequence originates from a human donor with multiple sclerosis. The sequenced sample was CD8+ T cells from PBMCs. In nucleotides, the CDR3 is TGTGCCAGCACCTCCCTACTAGCGGGAGGGCCAGGGGAGCAGTACTTC. Translating it yields CASTSLLAGGPGEQYF.